These T cell receptor beta chains were read from a single sample in a study of cytomegalovirus exposure and HLA in healthy donors. Produced via immunoSEQ multiplex PCR; TCRdb's table is partial and in-frame only. The table lists nearly 200,000 clones, over 65% of them singletons, with roughly 0.097% in the top ten. Sequencing input: PBMCs. Receptors originate from a boy younger than 10 in good health and CMV-seronegative. Both conserved end residues are part of each CDR3. D genes are given only for firm matches. Clone size appears in some rows only: once, few, many, or a class for an expanded clone.

DNA | CDR3 | J | size | V | D
TGTGCCAGCAGAGATACAGGGGGCGGTAATGAAAAACTGTTTTTT | CASRDTGGGNEKLFF | TRBJ1-4 | . | TRBV6-6 | TRBD1
TGTGCCAGAGCAGTAGGGAATAGCGGGGGGCCACCGGAAGAGACCCAGTACTTC | CARAVGNSGGPPEETQYF | TRBJ2-5 | . | TRBV9 | TRBD2
TGTGCCAGCTCACCATTCGGGACAGGGGGCTACAATGAGCAGTTCTTC | CASSPFGTGGYNEQFF | TRBJ2-1 | . | TRBV18 | TRBD1
TGTGCCAGCAGCTTAGCCCCGGGACAGGGGGCGAACACTGAAGCTTTCTTT | CASSLAPGQGANTEAFF | TRBJ1-1 | . | TRBV7-9 | TRBD1
TGCGCCAGCAGCCAAAGGGACAGGGGGCCCTACGAGCAGTACTTC | CASSQRDRGPYEQYF | TRBJ2-7 | . | TRBV4-1 | TRBD1
TGTGCCAGCAGTTCCCGGGACATAGGTAGGGGGCCCCAGCATTTT | CASSSRDIGRGPQHF | TRBJ1-5 | . | TRBV6-6 | .
TGTGCCAGCAGCTTAGAGCAGGGGACTAACACAGATACGCAGTATTTT | CASSLEQGTNTDTQYF | TRBJ2-3 | . | TRBV7-8 | .
TGTGCCAGCAGCTACCAGACAGTCCCCCTTAACTATGGCTACACCTTC | CASSYQTVPLNYGYTF | TRBJ1-2 | . | TRBV7-9 | .
TGTGCCAGCAGCCAAGGTGCCAGCGGAAACTACAATGAGCAGTTCTTC | CASSQGASGNYNEQFF | TRBJ2-1 | . | TRBV4-2 | .
TGTGCCAGCAGCTTAGAGCGGTCGGGGGGGAGTCATAGGACTGAAGCTTTCTTT | CASSLERSGGSHRTEAFF | TRBJ1-1 | . | TRBV11-1 | .
TGTGCCACCAGCTCCCGGAACACCGGGGAGCTGTTTTTT | CATSSRNTGELFF | TRBJ2-2 | . | TRBV15 | .
TGTGCCAGCAGCCAAGATGGGACAGGGGGCGGAGAGACCCAGTACTTC | CASSQDGTGGGETQYF | TRBJ2-5 | . | TRBV4-2 | TRBD1
TGTGCCAGCAGTGGTCCCGGGGGGAATCAGCCCCAGCATTTT | CASSGPGGNQPQHF | TRBJ1-5 | . | TRBV2 | .
TGTGCCAGCAGCCAAGGTCCAGGAATCCTGACGGATACGCAGTATTTT | CASSQGPGILTDTQYF | TRBJ2-3 | . | TRBV4-2 | .
TGTGCCAGCAGTCCGGGACACCTTACCTCCTACGAGCAGTACTTC | CASSPGHLTSYEQYF | TRBJ2-7 | . | TRBV7-8 | .
TGTGCCAGCAGCTCGGGACAGGGTGACTACGAGCAGTACTTC | CASSSGQGDYEQYF | TRBJ2-7 | few | TRBV7-9 | TRBD1
TGTGCCAGCAGTAGAGGTCGGCAAAATCAGCCCCAGCATTTT | CASSRGRQNQPQHF | TRBJ1-5 | . | TRBV6-6 | .
TGTGCCAGCAGCCCGGACAGGGGCACTGAAGCTTTCTTT | CASSPDRGTEAFF | TRBJ1-1 | . | TRBV2 | TRBD1
TGTGCCAGCAGCTTAGAATCCGTAAACACTGAAGCTTTCTTT | CASSLESVNTEAFF | TRBJ1-1 | . | TRBV11-2 | .
TGTGCCAGCAGTTATGGTCAGGCCGATACGCAGTATTTT | CASSYGQADTQYF | TRBJ2-3 | . | TRBV6-5 | .
TGTGCCAGCAGTTACGTGAAACAGGGGGAAGCTTTCTTT | CASSYVKQGEAFF | TRBJ1-1 | once | TRBV6-5 | TRBD1
TGTGCCAGCAGTCTAATTAAGGAGGGAGAGACCCAGTACTTC | CASSLIKEGETQYF | TRBJ2-5 | . | TRBV6-5 | .
TGTGCCAGCGGCAATTCCGACTACAATGAGCAGTTCTTC | CASGNSDYNEQFF | TRBJ2-1 | . | TRBV27 | .
TGTGCCAGCAGTCCAAGAAGATCGGTAGCCAAAAACATTCAGTACTTC | CASSPRRSVAKNIQYF | TRBJ2-4 | . | TRBV6-6 | .
TGTGCCAGCAGGGGTGGAGGGGGCGCGGTCTGGTACGAGCAGTACTTC | CASRGGGGAVWYEQYF | TRBJ2-7 | . | TRBV7-2 | .
TGTGCCAGCAGTGACGGAAGGGACTTTGGCGGCTACACCTTC | CASSDGRDFGGYTF | TRBJ1-2 | . | TRBV6-1 | .
TGTGCCAGCAGCTTCAGGGCCTCTGGAAACACCATATATTTT | CASSFRASGNTIYF | TRBJ1-3 | . | TRBV5-6 | .
TGTGCCAGCAGACCGTTGAACAGGGGGCAGGATGGCTACACCTTC | CASRPLNRGQDGYTF | TRBJ1-2 | . | TRBV27 | TRBD1
TGTGCCAGCAGCTTAAACAGAGAGTGGGAAGAGACCCAGTACTTC | CASSLNREWEETQYF | TRBJ2-5 | once | TRBV13 | .
TGTGCCAGCAGCCGGGATCATGTGGGTCAGCCCCAGCATTTT | CASSRDHVGQPQHF | TRBJ1-5 | few | TRBV2 | .
TGTGCCAGCAGCTCCCCGGACAGGGGGAACTACGAGCAGTACTTC | CASSSPDRGNYEQYF | TRBJ2-7 | once | TRBV7-2 | TRBD1
TGTGCCAGCAGCCCCCCCCGGGCGGGGGCGAACACCGGGGAGCTGTTTTTT | CASSPPRAGANTGELFF | TRBJ2-2 | . | TRBV7-9 | TRBD2
TGCGCCAGCAGCGTGGGACAGGGCACGAACACCGGGGAGCTGTTTTTT | CASSVGQGTNTGELFF | TRBJ2-2 | . | TRBV5-1 | TRBD1
TGTGCCAGCAGCTACGTCCGGACAGGGGCCCACGAGCAGTACTTC | CASSYVRTGAHEQYF | TRBJ2-7 | . | TRBV6-1 | TRBD1
TGTGCCAGCAGCTTCATCGACACAGTATCATCTGAAGCTTTCTTT | CASSFIDTVSSEAFF | TRBJ1-1 | . | TRBV27 | .
TGTGCCAGCAGCTTAAATGGGAGGCATCAAGAGACCCAGTACTTC | CASSLNGRHQETQYF | TRBJ2-5 | . | TRBV7-9 | .
TGTGCCAGCAGGCCGGGGGGGACAGTGGGGCATCAGCCCCAGCATTTT | CASRPGGTVGHQPQHF | TRBJ1-5 | few | TRBV27 | TRBD1
TGCGCCAGCAGCCAAGGGACAGTACAAGAGACCCAGTACTTC | CASSQGTVQETQYF | TRBJ2-5 | . | TRBV4-3 | .
TGTGCCAGCAGGGCCACGAACACTGAAGCTTTCTTT | CASRATNTEAFF | TRBJ1-1 | once | TRBV6-1 | .